One sample yielded the 17 T cell receptor beta chains listed below, sequenced in a study of regulatory T cells in long-lasting Graves disease. The time point was: newly diagnosed GD, antithyroid drugs for less than 3 months. The authors made the TCR library using RNA they extracted from PBMCs. CDR3 regions were amplified by Arm-PCR using iRepertoire HTBI primers to build TCR beta libraries. One entry per CDR3 protein, called by TCRdb with MiXCR from the multiplex PCR reads. The sample carries under 450,000 distinct CDR3 sequences, over 9.5% recorded once. These same records also appear under a second study, on T cells in Graves' hyperthyroidism and ophthalmopathy.

The material sequenced was peripheral blood mononuclear cells (PBMCs), taken at new diagnosis, from a patient treated with antithyroid drugs. The receptors come from a woman aged 18-29 years with Graves disease.

The table lists this clonotype with many counts. J is TRBJ2-7 and V is TRBV20-1; 12 positions agree with TRBD2. V lost 3 bases to trimming and J lost 1 base; unmatched junction nucleotides: 10. This CDR3 has 17 residues. Germline CDR1 reads DFQATT; CDR2 reads SNEGSKA (reference sequence). The CDR3 DNA reads as TGCAGTGCTAGCCACGCACTAGCGGGAGGCCATTCCTACGAGCAGTACTTC. As protein: CSASHALAGGHSYEQYF.

This clonotype showed up many times. The J gene is TRBJ2-7, the V gene TRBV20-1; D is perhaps TRBD2 (6 bases). In germline, CDR1 is DFQATT, CDR2 SNEGSKA (reference sequence). Trimming stripped 1 base from V and 5 bases from J, with 9 bases between. The CDR3 length is 12 residues. The CDR3, as DNA: TGCAGTGCTAGAGCCGGGAGTAACGAGCAGTACGTC. Protein sequence: CSARAGSNEQYV.

This clonotype has at least ten counts. This chain links TRBV10-3 with TRBJ2-2; D uncertain. CDR1 is ENHRY and CDR2 is SYGVKD in the germline V gene. V dropped 3 bases and J dropped 4 bases, with 15 bases sitting between them. The CDR3 runs 16 residues. In DNA, the CDR3 is TGTGCCATCAGTGATGATAGCCAGACGGGCACCGGGGAGCTGTTTTTT. Protein: CAISDDSQTGTGELFF.

This clonotype has only a few counts. This chain uses TRBV28 with TRBJ2-7, with 10 nucleotides matching TRBD2. The CDR3 covers 14 residues. The germline V gene encodes CDR1 MDHEN and CDR2 SYDVKM. V lost 6 bases and J lost 3; bases outside the gene matches: 5. Here the CDR3 DNA reads TGTGCCAGCAGACCTAGCGGGAGTAACTACGAGCAGTACTTC. It translates to CASRPSGSNYEQYF.

J is TRBJ2-1 and V is TRBV20-1; D gene ambiguous. Germline V gene data show CDR1 as DFQATT and CDR2 as SNEGSKA (reference sequence). V lost 0 bases to trimming and J lost 8 bases, with 20 bases between them. The CDR3 extends over 16 amino acids. This chain's CDR3 is CSAREKLWIRRHEQFF. The CDR3, as DNA: TGCAGTGCTAGAGAAAAGTTATGGATACGGCGACATGAGCAGTTCTTC.

This clonotype was seen more than once but under ten times. This rearrangement joins TRBV7-2 to TRBJ1-2; tentatively, D is TRBD1 (5 bases). This CDR3 region has 13 residues. V shed 5 bases and J shed 4 bases, with 11 bases lying between them. Per the germline V gene, CDR1 is SGHTA and CDR2 is FQGNSA. CDR3 bases: TGTGCCAGCAGCCGGGGGGGGGTCTATGGCTACACCTTC. This gives the protein CASSRGGVYGYTF.

The rearrangement links TRBV29-1 to TRBJ1-5; D not certain. The CDR3 extends over 13 amino acids. From germline, CDR1 is SQVTM and CDR2 ANQGSEA. V lost 8 bases to trimming and J lost 4 bases, with 15 bases between them. CDR3 amino acids: CSCRTGGNQPQHF. CDR3 DNA: TGCAGCTGCAGGACGGGAGGAAATCAGCCCCAGCATTTT.

The chain combines TRBV12-3 or TRBV12-4 with TRBJ2-1; D is undetermined. V lost 0 bases, J lost 4 bases, and 7 bases lay in between. The CDR3 consists of 14 residues. The CDR3 bases are TGTGCCAGCAGTTTAGCGGGGATGTACAATGAGCAGTTCTTC. Translation gives CASSLAGMYNEQFF.

The chain combines TRBV4-2 with TRBJ1-2; tentative D call: TRBD1 (5 bases). V was pared by 0 bases and J by 4 bases, with 15 bases between. CDR1 is LGHNA and CDR2 is YNFKEQ in the germline V gene. This CDR3 is built from 16 residues. This CDR3 reads CASSQEGEASGYGYTF. CDR3 sequence (DNA): TGTGCCAGCAGCCAAGAAGGGGAGGCATCGGGCTATGGCTACACCTTC.

This chain uses TRBV4-2 with TRBJ2-4; D uncertain. CDR3 size: 18 residues. CDR1 and CDR2 (germline): LGHNA, YNFKEQ. Trimming took off 0 bases at V and 0 bases at J, with 15 bases between the two ends. CDR3 sequence: CASSQDTWLTLAKNIQYF. The CDR3 bases are TGTGCCAGCAGCCAAGATACTTGGCTAACCCTAGCCAAAAACATTCAGTACTTC.

This clonotype was recorded many times. The V call is TRBV7-2, the J call TRBJ2-1, with D possibly TRBD2 on 6 matching bases. V shed 6 bases and J shed 1 base, with 10 bases lying between them. In germline, CDR1 is SGHTA, CDR2 FQGNSA. The CDR3 length is 14 residues. The CDR3 DNA follows: TGTGCCAGCAGGAATAGCGGATCCTACAATGAGCAGTTCTTC. This sequence encodes CASRNSGSYNEQFF.

This clonotype was detected only a few times. The rearrangement joins TRBV24-1 to TRBJ2-7; D gene unclear. V lost 7 bases and J lost 0, with 12 bases in between. This CDR3 has 14 amino acids. Germline lookup yields CDR1 KGHDR and CDR2 SFDVKD. The CDR3, as DNA: TGTGCCACCAGGGGGTTTAATGGCTCCTACGAGCAGTACTTC. Residues: CATRGFNGSYEQYF.

J is TRBJ2-1 and V is TRBV7-9, with 11 bases aligning to TRBD2. This CDR3 is 21 amino acids long. Germline lookup yields CDR1 SEHNR and CDR2 FQNEAQ (reference sequence). J lost 2 bases, V lost 2 bases, and 17 bases had no gene match. This CDR3 reads CASSLPKEGGSGRAAYNEQFF. In DNA form, the CDR3 reads TGTGCCAGCAGCTTACCGAAAGAAGGGGGTAGCGGGAGGGCCGCCTACAATGAGCAGTTCTTC.

This clonotype came up a few times. The chain combines TRBV24-1 with TRBJ2-5, with 7 bases fitting TRBD2. The V and J ends lost 5 bases and 5 bases, in that order; junction bases with no gene match: 10. The germline V gene has CDR1 KGHDR and CDR2 SFDVKD. The CDR3 runs to 15 residues. CDR3 nucleotide sequence: TGTGCCACCAGTGTTGGGGGGGGGGACCGGGAGACCCAGTACTTC. Translation gives CATSVGGGDRETQYF.

This clonotype was counted ten times or more. V gene TRBV5-6 combines with J gene TRBJ1-1; D not certain. From germline, CDR1 is SGHDT and CDR2 YYEEEE. The CDR3 spans 15 residues. The V and J ends lost 0 bases and 3 bases respectively, with 12 bases between them. CDR3 coding DNA: TGTGCCAGCAGCTTGGTGGGCATCGGGGACACTGAAGCTTTCTTT. Translation: CASSLVGIGDTEAFF. Looking up the rest from reference TRBV5-6 and TRBJ1-1 gives the full variable domain: DAGVTQSPTHLIKTRGQQVTLRCSPKSGHDTVSWYQQALGQGPQFIFQYYEEEERQRGNFPDRFSGHQFPNYSSELNVNALLLGDSALYLCASSLVGIGDTEAFFGQGTRLTVV.

This clonotype has at least ten counts. J is TRBJ2-7 and V is TRBV6-5; D call uncertain. CDR3 size: 18 residues. Germline V gives CDR1 MNHEY, CDR2 SVGAGI. V lost 4 bases and J lost 3, with 25 bases in between. This CDR3 is CASSSLLVTPGRYYEQYF. CDR3 bases: TGTGCCAGCAGTTCGCTGTTAGTAACCCCCGGACGTTACTACGAGCAGTACTTC.

This clonotype was counted many times. This chain links TRBV12-3 or TRBV12-4 with TRBJ1-2; D uncertain. The CDR3 totals 12 residues. V was shortened by 7 bases and J by 4 bases, with 10 bases between the two germline ends. The chain's CDR3 is CASMGTLYGYTF. The CDR3 coding sequence is TGTGCCAGCATGGGTACCCTCTATGGCTACACCTTC.